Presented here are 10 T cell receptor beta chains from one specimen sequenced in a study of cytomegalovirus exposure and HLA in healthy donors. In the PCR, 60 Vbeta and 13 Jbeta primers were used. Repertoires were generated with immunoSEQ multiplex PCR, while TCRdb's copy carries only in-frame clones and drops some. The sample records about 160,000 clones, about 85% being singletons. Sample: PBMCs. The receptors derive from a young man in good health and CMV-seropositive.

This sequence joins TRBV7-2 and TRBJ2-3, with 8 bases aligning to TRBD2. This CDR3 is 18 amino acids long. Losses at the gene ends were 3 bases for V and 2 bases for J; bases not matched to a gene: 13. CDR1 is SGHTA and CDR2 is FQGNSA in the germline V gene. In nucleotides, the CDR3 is TGTGCCAGCAGCTTCTCTCGCGGGGGGACTACCGCCACAGATACGCAGTATTTT. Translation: CASSFSRGGTTATDTQYF. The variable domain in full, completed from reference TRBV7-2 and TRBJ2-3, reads GAGVSQSPSNKVTEKGKDVELRCDPISGHTALYWYRQSLGQGLEFLIYFQGNSAPDKSGLPSDRFSAERTGGSVSTLTIQRTQQEDSAVYLCASSFSRGGTTATDTQYFGPGTRLTVL.

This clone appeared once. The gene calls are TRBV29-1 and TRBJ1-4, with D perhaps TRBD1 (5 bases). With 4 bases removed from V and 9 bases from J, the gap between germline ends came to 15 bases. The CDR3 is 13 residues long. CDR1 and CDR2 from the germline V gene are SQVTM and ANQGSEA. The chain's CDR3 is CSVGEGTGKKLFF. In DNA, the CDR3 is TGCAGCGTTGGAGAGGGCACAGGAAAAAAACTGTTTTTT.

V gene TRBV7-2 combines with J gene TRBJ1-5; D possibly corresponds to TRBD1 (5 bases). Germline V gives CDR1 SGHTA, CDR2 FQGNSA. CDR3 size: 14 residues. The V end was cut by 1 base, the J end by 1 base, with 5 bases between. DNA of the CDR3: TGTGCCAGCAGCTTAGGACAGAGCAATCAGCCCCAGCATTTT. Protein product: CASSLGQSNQPQHF.

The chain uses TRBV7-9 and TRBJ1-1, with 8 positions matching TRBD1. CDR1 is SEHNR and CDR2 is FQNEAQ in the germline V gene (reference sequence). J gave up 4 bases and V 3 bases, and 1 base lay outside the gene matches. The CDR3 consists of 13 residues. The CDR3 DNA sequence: TGTGCCAGCAGCTTGACAGGGGCCACTGAAGCTTTCTTT. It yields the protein CASSLTGATEAFF.

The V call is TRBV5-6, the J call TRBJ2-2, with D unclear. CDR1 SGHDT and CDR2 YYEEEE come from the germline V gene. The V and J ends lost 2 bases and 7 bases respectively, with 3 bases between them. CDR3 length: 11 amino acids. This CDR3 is CASSFLGELFF. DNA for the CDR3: TGTGCCAGCAGCTTCCTCGGGGAGCTGTTTTTT. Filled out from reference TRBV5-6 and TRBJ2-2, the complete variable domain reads DAGVTQSPTHLIKTRGQQVTLRCSPKSGHDTVSWYQQALGQGPQFIFQYYEEEERQRGNFPDRFSGHQFPNYSSELNVNALLLGDSALYLCASSFLGELFFGEGSRLTVL.

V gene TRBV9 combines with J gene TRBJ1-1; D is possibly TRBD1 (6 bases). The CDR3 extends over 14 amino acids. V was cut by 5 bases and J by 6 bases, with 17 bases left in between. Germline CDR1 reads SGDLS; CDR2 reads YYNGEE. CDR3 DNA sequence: TGTGCCAGCAGTTCCCAGGGGTATGGTGCTGAAGCTTTCTTT. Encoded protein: CASSSQGYGAEAFF.

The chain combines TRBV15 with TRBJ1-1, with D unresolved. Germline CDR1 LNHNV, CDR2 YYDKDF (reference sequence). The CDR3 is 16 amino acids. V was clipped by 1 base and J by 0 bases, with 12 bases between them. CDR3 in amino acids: CATSRGAGSLNTEAFF. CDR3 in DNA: TGTGCCACCAGCAGAGGGGCAGGCTCACTGAACACTGAAGCTTTCTTT.

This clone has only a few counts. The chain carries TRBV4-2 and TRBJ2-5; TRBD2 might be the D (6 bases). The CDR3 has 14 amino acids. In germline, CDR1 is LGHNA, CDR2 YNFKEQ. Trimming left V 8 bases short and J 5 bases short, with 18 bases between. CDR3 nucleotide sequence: TGTGCCAGCCGCCCCGGGACTGATATGGAGACCCAGTACTTC. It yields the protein CASRPGTDMETQYF.

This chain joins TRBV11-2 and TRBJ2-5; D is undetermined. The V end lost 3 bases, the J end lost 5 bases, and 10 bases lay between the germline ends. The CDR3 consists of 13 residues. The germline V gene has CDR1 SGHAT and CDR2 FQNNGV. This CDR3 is CASSLSSWETQYF. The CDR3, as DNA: TGTGCCAGCAGCTTGAGTAGCTGGGAGACCCAGTACTTC.

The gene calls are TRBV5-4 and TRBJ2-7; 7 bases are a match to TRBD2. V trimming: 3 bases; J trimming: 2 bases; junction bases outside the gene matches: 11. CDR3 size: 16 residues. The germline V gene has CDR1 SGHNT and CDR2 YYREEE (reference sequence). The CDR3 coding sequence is TGTGCCAGCAGCTCTCGGCGAGCGGGGCTAACCTACGAGCAGTACTTC. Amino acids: CASSSRRAGLTYEQYF. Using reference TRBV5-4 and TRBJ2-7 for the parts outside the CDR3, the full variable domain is ETGVTQSPTHLIKTRGQQVTLRCSSQSGHNTVSWYQQALGQGPQFIFQYYREEENGRGNFPPRFSGLQFPNYSSELNVNALELDDSALYLCASSSRRAGLTYEQYFGPGTRLTVT.